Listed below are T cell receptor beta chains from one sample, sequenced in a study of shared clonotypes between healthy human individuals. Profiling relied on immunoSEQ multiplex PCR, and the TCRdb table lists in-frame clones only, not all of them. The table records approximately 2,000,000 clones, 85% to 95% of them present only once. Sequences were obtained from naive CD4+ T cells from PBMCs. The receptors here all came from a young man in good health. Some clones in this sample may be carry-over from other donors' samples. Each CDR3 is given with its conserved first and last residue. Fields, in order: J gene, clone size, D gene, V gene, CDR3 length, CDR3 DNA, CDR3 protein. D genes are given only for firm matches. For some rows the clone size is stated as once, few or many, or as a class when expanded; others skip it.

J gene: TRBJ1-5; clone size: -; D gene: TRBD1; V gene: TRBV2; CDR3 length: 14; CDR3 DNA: TGTGCCAGCACCGTCGAGACAGGGGATCAGCCCCAGCATTTT; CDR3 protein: CASTVETGDQPQHF
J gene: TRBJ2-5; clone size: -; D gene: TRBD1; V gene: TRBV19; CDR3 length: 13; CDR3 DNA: TGTGCCAGTAGGATGGCAGGGGGAGAGACCCAGTACTTC; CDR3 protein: CASRMAGGETQYF
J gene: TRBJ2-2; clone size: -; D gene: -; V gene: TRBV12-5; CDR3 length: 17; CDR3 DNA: TGTGCTAGTGGTTTGCCTACGGGAACCGGCCAGCCCGGGGAGCTGTTTTTT; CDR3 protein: CASGLPTGTGQPGELFF
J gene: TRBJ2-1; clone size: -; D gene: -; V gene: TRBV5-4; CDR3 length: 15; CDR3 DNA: TGTGCCAGCAGCCGATACCCAGACAGGAACAATGAGCAGTTCTTC; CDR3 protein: CASSRYPDRNNEQFF
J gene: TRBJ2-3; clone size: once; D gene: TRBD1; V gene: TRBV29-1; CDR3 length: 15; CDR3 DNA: TGCAGCGTTGGCATTGCGGGACAGGGCACAGATACGCAGTATTTT; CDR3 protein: CSVGIAGQGTDTQYF
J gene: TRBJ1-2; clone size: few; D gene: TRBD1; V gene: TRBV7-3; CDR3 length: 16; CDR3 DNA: TGTGCCAGCAGCTTAACGGGGACAGGGGGCTTCTATGGCTACACCTTC; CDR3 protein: CASSLTGTGGFYGYTF
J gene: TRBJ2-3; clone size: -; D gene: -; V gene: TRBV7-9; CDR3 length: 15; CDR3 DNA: TGTGCCAGCAGCCCGAATGGCGGGAGCACAGATACGCAGTATTTT; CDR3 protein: CASSPNGGSTDTQYF
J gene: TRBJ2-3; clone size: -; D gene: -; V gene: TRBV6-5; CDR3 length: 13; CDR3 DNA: TGTGCCAGCGCTCCGGGTCGAACAGATACGCAGTATTTT; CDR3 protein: CASAPGRTDTQYF
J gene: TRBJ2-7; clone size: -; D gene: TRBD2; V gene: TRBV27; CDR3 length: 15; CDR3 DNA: TGTGCCAGCAGGCCCATTAGCGGGATGGGGGACGAGCAGTACTTC; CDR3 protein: CASRPISGMGDEQYF
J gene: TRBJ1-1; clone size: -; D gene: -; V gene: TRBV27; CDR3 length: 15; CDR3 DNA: TGTGCCAGCAGTTTCGCTCGGGTGGGGAACACTGAAGCTTTCTTT; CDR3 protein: CASSFARVGNTEAFF
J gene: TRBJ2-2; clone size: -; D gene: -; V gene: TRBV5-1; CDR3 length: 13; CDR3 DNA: TGCGCCACCCAACGAAGGAACACCGGGGAGCTGTTTTTT; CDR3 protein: CATQRRNTGELFF
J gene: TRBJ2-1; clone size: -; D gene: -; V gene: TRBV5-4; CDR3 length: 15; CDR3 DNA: TGTGCCAGCAGCATCGACGGACCCTCCTACAATGAGCAGTTCTTC; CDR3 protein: CASSIDGPSYNEQFF
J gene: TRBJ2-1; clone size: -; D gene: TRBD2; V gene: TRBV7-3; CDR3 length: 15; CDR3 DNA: TGTGCCAGCAGCAGACTAGCGGGAGGAGGTAATGAGCAGTTCTTC; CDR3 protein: CASSRLAGGGNEQFF
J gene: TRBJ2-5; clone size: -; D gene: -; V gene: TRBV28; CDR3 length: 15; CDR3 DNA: TGTGCCAGCAGTTTAGGTGCAGGGGAGCAAGAGACCCAGTACTTC; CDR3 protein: CASSLGAGEQETQYF
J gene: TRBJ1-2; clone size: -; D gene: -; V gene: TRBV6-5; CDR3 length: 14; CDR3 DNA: TGTGCCAGCAGTTACCGGGCCGCTAACTATGGCTACACCTTC; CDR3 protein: CASSYRAANYGYTF
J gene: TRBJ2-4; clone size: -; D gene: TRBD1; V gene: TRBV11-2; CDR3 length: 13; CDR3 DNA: TGTGCCAGCAGCTGGGCAGGGGGAAACATTCAGTACTTC; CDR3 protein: CASSWAGGNIQYF
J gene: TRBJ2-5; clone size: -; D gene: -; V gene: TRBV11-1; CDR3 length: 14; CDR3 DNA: TGTGCCAGCAGTCGCGACAGGTACCAAGAGACCCAGTACTTC; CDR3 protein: CASSRDRYQETQYF
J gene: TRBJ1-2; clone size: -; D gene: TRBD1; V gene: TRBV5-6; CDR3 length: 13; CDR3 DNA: TGTGCCAGCAGTGCCGGGACAGTCTATGGCTACACCTTC; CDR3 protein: CASSAGTVYGYTF
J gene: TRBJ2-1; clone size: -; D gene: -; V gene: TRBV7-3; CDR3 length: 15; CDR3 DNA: TGTGCCAGCAGCCCAGCGGCGAGCTCCTACAATGAGCAGTTCTTC; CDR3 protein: CASSPAASSYNEQFF
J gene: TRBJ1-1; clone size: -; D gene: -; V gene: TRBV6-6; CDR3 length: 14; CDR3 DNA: TGTGCCACCACAGAGGGGGGTGGGAACACTGAAGCTTTCTTT; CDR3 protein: CATTEGGGNTEAFF
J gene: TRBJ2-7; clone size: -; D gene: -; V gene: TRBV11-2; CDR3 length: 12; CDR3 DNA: TGTGCCAGCAGCTTAGAGTCGGGGACCAGGTACTTC; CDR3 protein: CASSLESGTRYF
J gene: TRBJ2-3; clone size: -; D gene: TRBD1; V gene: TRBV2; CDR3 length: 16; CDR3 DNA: TGTGCCAGCAGTCAAGGGGGGACAGGGGGAGCAGATACGCAGTATTTT; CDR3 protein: CASSQGGTGGADTQYF
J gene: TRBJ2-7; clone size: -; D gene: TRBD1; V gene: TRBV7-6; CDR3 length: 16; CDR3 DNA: TGTGCCAGCAGCCCTCCCCGGGGCACAGGGGAATACGAGCAGTACTTC; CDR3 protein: CASSPPRGTGEYEQYF
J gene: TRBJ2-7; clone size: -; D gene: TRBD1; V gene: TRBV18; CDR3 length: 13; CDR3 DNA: TGTGCCAGCTCAACGACAGGGAACTACGAGCAGTACTTC; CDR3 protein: CASSTTGNYEQYF
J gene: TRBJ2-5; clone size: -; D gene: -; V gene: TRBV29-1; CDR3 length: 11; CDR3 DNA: TGCAGCGTTTCTTTTGGAGAGACCCAGTACTTC; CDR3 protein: CSVSFGETQYF
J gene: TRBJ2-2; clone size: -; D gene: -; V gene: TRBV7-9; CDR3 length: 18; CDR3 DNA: TGTGCCAGCAGCCCCTCGTGGCGTCGGGGACTGTACACCGGGGAGCTGTTTTTT; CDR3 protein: CASSPSWRRGLYTGELFF
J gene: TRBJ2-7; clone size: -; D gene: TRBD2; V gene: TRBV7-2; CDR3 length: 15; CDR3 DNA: TGTGCCAGCAGCTTAATGCTAGCGGCTGATTACGAGCAGTACTTC; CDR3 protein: CASSLMLAADYEQYF
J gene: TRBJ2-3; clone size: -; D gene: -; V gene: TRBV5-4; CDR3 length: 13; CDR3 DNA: TGTGCCAGCAGCGTTGACAGTTCCTATACGCAGTATTTT; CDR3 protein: CASSVDSSYTQYF
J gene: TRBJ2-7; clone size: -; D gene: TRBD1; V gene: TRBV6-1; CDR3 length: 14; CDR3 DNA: TGTGCCAGCAACCGGGACAGGGGGTCCTACGAGCAGTACTTC; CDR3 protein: CASNRDRGSYEQYF
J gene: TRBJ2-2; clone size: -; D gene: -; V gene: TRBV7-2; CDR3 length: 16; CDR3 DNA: TGTGCCAGCAGCTTAGTCCCGGGGGCGGGCACCGGGGAGCTGTTTTTT; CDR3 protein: CASSLVPGAGTGELFF
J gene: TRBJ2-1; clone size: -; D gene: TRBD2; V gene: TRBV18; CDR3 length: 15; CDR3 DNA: TGTGCCAGCTCTCGGACTAGCGGGACTTACAATGAGCAGTTCTTC; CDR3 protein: CASSRTSGTYNEQFF
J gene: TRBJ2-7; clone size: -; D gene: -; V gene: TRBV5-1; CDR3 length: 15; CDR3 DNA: TGCGCCAGCAGCTTGGGTCGGACAGCGCCCTACGAGCAGTACTTC; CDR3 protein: CASSLGRTAPYEQYF
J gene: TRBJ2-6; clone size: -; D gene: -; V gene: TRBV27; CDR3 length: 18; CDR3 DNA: TGTGCCAGCAGTCCAACTATCTGGCTACAAAGTCGGGCCAACGTCCTGACTTTC; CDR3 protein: CASSPTIWLQSRANVLTF
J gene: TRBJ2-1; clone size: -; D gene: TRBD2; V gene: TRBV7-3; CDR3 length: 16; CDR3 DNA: TGTGCCAGCAGCTTCGGGGGAGCGGGAAGCGACAATGAGCAGTTCTTC; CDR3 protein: CASSFGGAGSDNEQFF
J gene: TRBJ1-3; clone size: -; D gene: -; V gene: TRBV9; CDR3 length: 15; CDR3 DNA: TGTGCCAGCAGCGTAGAGATAGACTCTGGAAACACCATATATTTT; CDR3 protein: CASSVEIDSGNTIYF
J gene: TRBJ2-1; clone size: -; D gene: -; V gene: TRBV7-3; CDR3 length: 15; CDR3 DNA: TGTGCCAGCAGCTTAACCCGGGACCGTCACAATGAGCAGTTCTTC; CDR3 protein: CASSLTRDRHNEQFF
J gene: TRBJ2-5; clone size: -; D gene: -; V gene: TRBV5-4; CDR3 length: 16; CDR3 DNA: TGTGCCAGCAGCCTAACCCCGGGGGGCGCCTGGGAGACCCAGTACTTC; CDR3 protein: CASSLTPGGAWETQYF
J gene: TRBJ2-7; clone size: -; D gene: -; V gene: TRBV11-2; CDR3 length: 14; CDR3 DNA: TGTGCCAGCAGCGGACTGAGGGGATCCTACGAGCAGTACTTC; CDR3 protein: CASSGLRGSYEQYF
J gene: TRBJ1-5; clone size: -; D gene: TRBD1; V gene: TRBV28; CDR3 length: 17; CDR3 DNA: TGTGCCAGCAGTTTACTTATCTTCGACAGGGGAAATCAGCCCCAGCATTTT; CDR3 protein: CASSLLIFDRGNQPQHF
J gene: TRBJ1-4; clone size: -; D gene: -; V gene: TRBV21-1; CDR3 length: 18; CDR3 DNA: TGTGCCAGCAGCACCCAGGTTCGCAATTGCCCCCGTAATGAAAAACTGTTTTTT; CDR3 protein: CASSTQVRNCPRNEKLFF
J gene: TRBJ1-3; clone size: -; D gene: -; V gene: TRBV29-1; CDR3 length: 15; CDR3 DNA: TGCAGCGTTGAAGATTGGTTTGGCCCTGGAAACACCATATATTTT; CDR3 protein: CSVEDWFGPGNTIYF
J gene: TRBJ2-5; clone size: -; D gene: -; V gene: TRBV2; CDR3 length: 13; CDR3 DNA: TGTGCCAGCAGAAAGGGAGGCCAAGAGACCCAGTACTTC; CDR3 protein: CASRKGGQETQYF